This passage covers 32 T cell receptor beta chains from one sample sequenced in a study of T cells after yellow fever vaccination. TCRdb passed the 5' RACE reads through MiXCR, listing each CDR3 protein once. The sample carries 550,000 or so distinct CDR3 sequences, about 19% recorded once. The sequenced sample was PBMCs, obtained 15 days after the yellow fever booster vaccination. The receptors were gathered from a man aged 30-40 years who received the YFV17D yellow fever vaccine.

This clonotype was observed a handful of times. The genes are TRBV7-6 and TRBJ2-5; D is ambiguous. This CDR3 has 13 amino acids. The germline CDR1 and CDR2 sequences are SGHVS and FNYEAQ. The V end lost 5 bases, the J end lost 1 base, and 8 bases lay between the germline ends. The CDR3 region is CASSPDPQETQYF. CDR3 DNA: TGTGCCAGCAGCCCGGACCCCCAAGAGACCCAGTACTTC. The entire variable domain, with the rest obtained from reference TRBV7-6 and TRBJ2-5, is as follows: GAGVSQSPRYKVTKRGQDVALRCDPISGHVSLYWYRQALGQGPEFLTYFNYEAQQDKSGLPNDRFSAERPEGSISTLTIQRTEQRDSAMYRCASSPDPQETQYFGPGTRLLVL.

The rearrangement joins TRBV15 to TRBJ2-1; D is perhaps TRBD2 (5 bases). The V gene lost 6 bases and the J gene lost 4 bases, with 10 bases spanning the gap. This CDR3 is built from 13 residues. Germline V gene data show CDR1 as LNHNV and CDR2 as YYDKDF (reference sequence). The CDR3 is CATRLTSYNEQFF. The CDR3, as DNA: TGTGCCACCAGGCTTACTAGTTACAATGAGCAGTTCTTC.

This rearrangement joins TRBV5-1 to TRBJ2-3, with 7 bases identical to TRBD2. Unmatched junction bases numbered 4, after V lost 0 bases and J lost 0 bases. The CDR3 runs to 16 residues. The germline CDR1 and CDR2 sequences are SGHRS and YFSETQ. The CDR3, as DNA: TGCGCCAGCAGCTTGGCGTCTAGCGGTAGCACAGATACGCAGTATTTT. Translating it yields CASSLASSGSTDTQYF.

The V call is TRBV20-1, the J call TRBJ2-1; 7 nucleotides line up with TRBD2. The CDR3 has 16 residues. Germline V gives CDR1 DFQATT, CDR2 SNEGSKA (reference sequence). V shed 3 bases, J shed 0 bases, and the junction held 8 bases outside the gene matches. The CDR3 DNA reads as TGCAGTGCTAGTATGCTAGCGGCTAGCTCCTACAATGAGCAGTTCTTC. As protein: CSASMLAASSYNEQFF.

This clonotype was found once. V usage is TRBV12-3 or TRBV12-4 and J usage is TRBJ2-3; 9 bases are shared with TRBD1. The CDR3 spans 16 residues. Germline trimming cut 6 bases from V and 2 bases from J; bases unmatched to any gene: 9. The CDR3 is CASSTGTGRDTDTQYF. CDR3 DNA: TGTGCCAGCAGCACCGGGACAGGGAGGGACACAGATACGCAGTATTTT.

This clonotype appeared a few times. V usage is TRBV20-1 and J usage is TRBJ1-5; 7 bases map to TRBD1. V shed 6 bases, J shed 3 bases, and the junction held 8 bases outside the gene matches. The length of the CDR3 is 14 residues. CDR1 and CDR2 from the germline V gene are DFQATT and SNEGSKA (reference sequence). In nucleotides, the CDR3 is TGCAGTGCATCCGATGGGACAGACAATCAGCCCCAGCATTTT. Its protein is CSASDGTDNQPQHF.

V gene TRBV18 combines with J gene TRBJ2-1; D possibly corresponds to TRBD2 (5 bases). Deletions cut 3 bases from V and 8 bases from J, with 14 bases between. Germline CDR1 KGHSH, CDR2 LQKENI. CDR3 size: 14 residues. The CDR3 nucleotides read TGTGCCAGCTCACCCTCGGGCCCGGAGGATGAGCAGTTCTTC. Its translation is CASSPSGPEDEQFF.

The CDR3 DNA follows: TGCAGTGCCCTCGGGTCTGGTGATACGCAGTATTTT. Its protein product is CSALGSGDTQYF. The chain recombines TRBV20-1 with TRBJ2-3; unclear D gene. Germline V lookup: CDR1 DFQATT, CDR2 SNEGSKA (reference sequence). The CDR3 length is 12 residues. Trimming cost V 6 bases and J 6 bases, with 13 bases left between them.

The chain is built from TRBV11-2 and TRBJ2-1; D remains ambiguous. The CDR3 totals 15 residues. The V gene's germline CDR1 is SGHAT and CDR2 FQNNGV. Trimming took 3 bases from V and 7 from J, leaving 16 bases between them. In nucleotides, the CDR3 is TGTGCCAGCAGCTTTCAGGTTCTAAGGGTGAATGAGCAGTTCTTC. Translating gives CASSFQVLRVNEQFF.

This clonotype came up a few times. The V gene is TRBV27, the J gene TRBJ2-1; tentatively, D is TRBD1 (5 bases). Trimming cost V 2 bases and J 6 bases, with 14 bases left between them. There are 15 residues in the CDR3. Per germline, CDR1 MNHEY and CDR2 SMNVEV (reference sequence). The CDR3 protein is CASSLPGRVGNEQFF. CDR3 DNA: TGTGCCAGCAGTTTACCGGGCAGGGTAGGCAATGAGCAGTTCTTC.

This clonotype was picked up a small number of times. The CDR3 region is CASSRKLPRETQYF. Here the CDR3 DNA reads TGTGCCAGCAGCCGAAAACTCCCCCGAGAGACCCAGTACTTC. V and J are TRBV6-5 and TRBJ2-5; D remains unclear. Trimming removed 6 bases at V and 4 bases at J, with 15 bases between. CDR1 is MNHEY and CDR2 is SVGAGI in the germline V gene. The CDR3 runs to 14 residues.

In its sample, this clonotype was seen a few times. This CDR3 is CATSDLLAGTETQYF. CDR3 bases: TGTGCCACCAGTGATTTACTAGCGGGAACGGAGACCCAGTACTTC. The chain carries TRBV24-1 and TRBJ2-5, with TRBD2 matching 10 bases. The trim removed 1 base at V and 5 bases at J, leaving 3 bases unmatched. The germline V gene encodes CDR1 KGHDR and CDR2 SFDVKD. The CDR3 covers 15 residues.

This clonotype was detected only a few times. The J gene is TRBJ2-7, the V gene TRBV20-1; the D call may be TRBD1 or TRBD2 (5 bases each). The germline V and J ends were trimmed by 6 bases and 3 bases, with 21 bases remaining between them. The CDR3 loop spans 15 amino acids. The V gene's germline CDR1 is DFQATT and CDR2 SNEGSKA (reference sequence). Here the CDR3 reads CSAGVVGDLNYEQYF. The CDR3 bases are TGCAGTGCAGGGGTCGTCGGGGATTTAAACTACGAGCAGTACTTC.

The rearrangement joins TRBV4-3 to TRBJ2-1; D not certain. CDR3 size: 13 residues. Germline V lookup: CDR1 LGHNA, CDR2 YSLEER. V dropped 1 base and J dropped 10 bases, with 11 bases sitting between them. This CDR3 is CASSQARFTEQFF. CDR3 nucleotide sequence: TGCGCCAGCAGCCAAGCGCGGTTCACCGAGCAGTTCTTC.

The gene calls are TRBV12-3 or TRBV12-4 and TRBJ2-7; D is perhaps TRBD2 (7 bases). Trimming shortened V by 6 bases and J by 3 bases, and 18 bases separated the two germline ends. This CDR3 contains 15 residues. The CDR3 DNA reads as TGTGCCAGCAGGGGGGGGCAGGCTGGCAACTACGAGCAGTACTTC. Protein: CASRGGQAGNYEQYF.

This chain joins TRBV20-1 and TRBJ2-7, with unresolved D. Trimming shortened V by 5 bases and J by 0 bases, and 14 bases separated the two germline ends. Germline CDR1 DFQATT, CDR2 SNEGSKA (reference sequence). CDR3 size: 14 residues. The chain's CDR3 is CSAAKDTVSYEQYF. The CDR3, as DNA: TGCAGTGCTGCCAAAGACACCGTCTCCTACGAGCAGTACTTC.

The V gene is TRBV6-1, the J gene TRBJ1-4, with 8 bases fitting TRBD1. The CDR3 consists of 14 residues. The germline V gene encodes CDR1 MNHNS and CDR2 SASEGT. V was clipped by 5 bases and J by 7 bases; unmatched bases: 6. DNA for the CDR3: TGTGCCAGCAGTACGGACGGACAGGGTGAAAAACTGTTTTTT. It yields the protein CASSTDGQGEKLFF.

A few counts support this clonotype. The chain combines TRBV5-1 with TRBJ2-5; D possibly corresponds to TRBD2 (6 bases). Germline-derived CDR1 and CDR2 are SGHRS and YFSETQ. The CDR3 has 14 amino acids. V shed 3 bases and J shed 5 bases, with 14 bases lying between them. CDR3 nucleotides: TGCGCCAGCAGCTCGGGACTGGTGGAGGAGACCCAGTACTTC. Protein: CASSSGLVEETQYF.

The V and J genes are TRBV10-3 and TRBJ2-1, with D perhaps TRBD1 (9 bases). With 6 bases removed from V and 1 base from J, the gap between germline ends came to 28 bases. The CDR3 has 20 amino acids. Germline assignment: CDR1 ENHRY and CDR2 SYGVKD. In DNA, the CDR3 is TGTGCCATCAGCTCCACGGGAGGGGACAGGGCTAAATTGTCCTACAATGAGCAGTTCTTC. It encodes CAISSTGGDRAKLSYNEQFF.

This clonotype was counted only a few times. The chain combines TRBV4-3 with TRBJ1-1; no definite D call. This CDR3 has 16 amino acids. Germline V CDR1 and CDR2: LGHNA, YSLEER. V lost 1 base to trimming and J lost 1 base, with 13 bases between them. The CDR3 DNA sequence: TGCGCCAGCAGCCAAGGTGGAGGGAGAGGGAACACTGAAGCTTTCTTT. Translation: CASSQGGGRGNTEAFF.

The J gene is TRBJ2-1, the V gene TRBV5-4, with 13 bases that match TRBD2. The CDR3 is made up of 20 amino acids. Per the germline V gene, CDR1 is SGHNT and CDR2 is YYREEE (reference sequence). The J segment lost 0 bases and the V segment lost 5 bases, leaving 14 bases of the junction unmatched. CDR3 nucleotide sequence: TGTGCCAGCAGTTTCCCCCCGGGACTAGCGGGATCCTTCTCCTACAATGAGCAGTTCTTC. Translated, it gives CASSFPPGLAGSFSYNEQFF.

This clonotype was counted only a few times. The chain combines TRBV28 with TRBJ2-7; the D gene is possibly TRBD1 (6 bases). This CDR3 has 14 residues. Deletions cut 3 bases from V and 2 bases from J, with 11 bases between. Per the germline V gene, CDR1 is MDHEN and CDR2 is SYDVKM. This CDR3 reads CASSLVGAPYEQYF. CDR3 DNA sequence: TGTGCCAGCAGTTTGGTGGGGGCCCCCTACGAGCAGTACTTC.

This clonotype was detected a few times. The CDR3 is CASSLTETTGQETQYF. In nucleotides, the CDR3 is TGTGCCAGCAGCTTAACCGAAACAACAGGGCAAGAGACCCAGTACTTC. The rearrangement uses TRBV7-2 and TRBJ2-5, with D perhaps matching TRBD1 (6 bases). The CDR3 is made up of 16 amino acids. The ends were cut back, 2 bases at V and 2 bases at J, with 15 bases in the middle. CDR1 SGHTA and CDR2 FQGNSA come from the germline V gene.

The J gene is TRBJ1-1, the V gene TRBV20-1, with a weak D call TRBD1 (5 bases). From germline, CDR1 is DFQATT and CDR2 SNEGSKA (reference sequence). V lost 0 bases and J 0 bases, leaving 11 bases between the germline ends. The CDR3 totals 15 residues. CDR3 protein: CSARDGGGVNTEAFF. CDR3 DNA: TGCAGTGCTAGAGATGGTGGGGGGGTGAACACTGAAGCTTTCTTT.

The chain recombines TRBV20-1 with TRBJ2-7, with no clear D. This CDR3 has 12 amino acids. V was pared by 4 bases and J by 2 bases, with 9 bases between. Per the germline V gene, CDR1 is DFQATT and CDR2 is SNEGSKA (reference sequence). For the CDR3, the DNA is TGCAGTGCTAACGGAGAAACCTACGAGCAGTACTTC. Translation: CSANGETYEQYF.

This clonotype has just a few counts. The chain links TRBV7-9 to TRBJ2-1; D unclear. Germline V lookup: CDR1 SEHNR, CDR2 FQNEAQ (reference sequence). The length of the CDR3 is 17 residues. Trimming cost V 1 base and J 6 bases, with 19 bases left between them. The CDR3 nucleotides are TGTGCCAGCAGCTTAGGCCTTGCGAAGCATGTCCTCAATGAGCAGTTCTTC. It codes for CASSLGLAKHVLNEQFF.

This clonotype was picked up a small number of times. V usage is TRBV6-2 or TRBV6-3 and J usage is TRBJ2-1; D remains ambiguous. V was trimmed by 5 bases and J by 7 bases, leaving 6 bases between them. Germline V gene lookup returns CDR1 MNHEY and CDR2 SVGEGT. This CDR3 is built from 11 residues. The CDR3 nucleotides are TGTGCCAGCAGTCGATTTAATGAGCAGTTCTTC. Its protein is CASSRFNEQFF.

This clonotype was counted a few times. This rearrangement joins TRBV20-1 to TRBJ2-1; 9 bases are shared with TRBD2. The CDR3 is 13 amino acids. CDR1 DFQATT and CDR2 SNEGSKA come from the germline V gene (reference sequence). The CDR3 spells CSGNPGLAHEQFF. The CDR3 DNA is TGCAGCGGGAACCCGGGACTAGCTCATGAGCAGTTCTTC.

This clonotype showed up just once. DNA for the CDR3: TGTGCCAGCAGCTTAAGACAGGGGGTTCTCTCTGGGGCCAACGTCCTGACTTTC. As protein: CASSLRQGVLSGANVLTF. The rearrangement uses TRBV11-1 and TRBJ2-6; TRBD1 aligns across 9 bases. Looked up from germline, CDR1 is SGHAT and CDR2 is FQDESV (reference sequence). CDR3 size: 18 residues. The V and J ends lost 2 bases and 0 bases, in that order; junction bases with no gene match: 5.

This clonotype occurred many times. This chain joins TRBV4-3 and TRBJ2-4; D perhaps matches TRBD2 (5 bases). Trimming left V 0 bases short and J 7 bases short, with 19 bases between. This CDR3 contains 17 residues. Germline lookup yields CDR1 LGHNA and CDR2 YSLEER. CDR3 amino acids: CASSQDTDGGLRNIQYF. As DNA, the CDR3 is TGCGCCAGCAGCCAAGATACGGACGGAGGTCTAAGGAACATTCAGTACTTC.

This clonotype was seen many times. The genes are TRBV28 and TRBJ2-7; unclear D gene. In germline, CDR1 is MDHEN, CDR2 SYDVKM. V was cut by 9 bases and J by 2 bases, with 17 bases left in between. The CDR3 length is 14 residues. CDR3 sequence reads: CARTPETSPYEQYF. DNA for the CDR3: TGTGCCAGGACCCCGGAAACCAGTCCCTACGAGCAGTACTTC.

The table lists this clonotype with a few counts. The J gene is TRBJ2-7, the V gene TRBV20-1; no clear D gene. CDR1 is DFQATT and CDR2 is SNEGSKA in the germline V gene (reference sequence). The CDR3 sequence is 11 residues long. V gave up 3 bases and J gave up 7 bases, with 10 bases separating them. This chain's CDR3 is CSASDLGEQYF. In DNA, the CDR3 is TGCAGTGCTAGCGACCTGGGGGAGCAGTACTTC.